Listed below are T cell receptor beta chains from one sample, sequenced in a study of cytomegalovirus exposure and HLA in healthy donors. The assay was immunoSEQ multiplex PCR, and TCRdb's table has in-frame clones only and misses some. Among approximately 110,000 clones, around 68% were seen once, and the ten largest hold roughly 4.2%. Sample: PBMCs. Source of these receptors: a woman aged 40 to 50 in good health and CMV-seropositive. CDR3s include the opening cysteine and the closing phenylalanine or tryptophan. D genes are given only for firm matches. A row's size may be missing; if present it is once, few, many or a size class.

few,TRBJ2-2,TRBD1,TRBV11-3,TGTGCCAGCAGCTTAGATGACGTGGGACAGAGGACCGGGGAGCTGTTTTTT,CASSLDDVGQRTGELFF
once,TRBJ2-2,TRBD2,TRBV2,TGTGCCAGCAGTGAAGCTCACAGCGGGAGGAAGGACGGGGAGCTGTTTTTT,CASSEAHSGRKDGELFF
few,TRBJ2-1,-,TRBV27,TGTGCCAGCAGTCCGGGTTTTGGCTACAATGAGCAGTTCTTC,CASSPGFGYNEQFF
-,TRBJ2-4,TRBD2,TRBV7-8,TGTGCCAGCAGCGTTAGACTAGCGGGGGGGGGCAAAAACATTCAGTACTTC,CASSVRLAGGGKNIQYF
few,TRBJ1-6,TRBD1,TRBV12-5,TGTGCTAGTGGCCCCGCAGGGGGTGATTCACCCCTCCACTTT,CASGPAGGDSPLHF
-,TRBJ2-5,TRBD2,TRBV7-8,TGTGCCAGCAGCTACACCGGGACTACCTCAGAGACCCAGTACTTC,CASSYTGTTSETQYF
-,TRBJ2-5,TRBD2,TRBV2,TGTGCCAGCAGGAAAGTAGCGGGGGGACAAGAGACCCAGTACTTC,CASRKVAGGQETQYF
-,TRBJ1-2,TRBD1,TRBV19,TGTGCCAGTAGTGGCCGACAGGGCTTCTATGGCTACACCTTC,CASSGRQGFYGYTF
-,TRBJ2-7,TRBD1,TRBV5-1,TGCGCCAGCAGCTTTTTAACAGGGGGCCAGTCGCAGTACTTC,CASSFLTGGQSQYF
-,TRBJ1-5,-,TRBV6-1,TGTGCCAGCAGTCCAGACAGTAATAATCAGCCCCAGCATTTT,CASSPDSNNQPQHF
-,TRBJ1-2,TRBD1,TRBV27,TGTGCCAGCAGTTTACAGGGGGCGCGTCCCTATGGCTACACCTTC,CASSLQGARPYGYTF
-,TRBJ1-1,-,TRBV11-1,TGTGCCAGCAGCTTAGGGTACAAGAACACTGAAGCTTTCTTT,CASSLGYKNTEAFF
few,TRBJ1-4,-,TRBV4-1,TGCGCCAGCAGCCAAGTCACAGGGAAGAATGAAAAACTGTTTTTT,CASSQVTGKNEKLFF
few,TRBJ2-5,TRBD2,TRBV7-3,TGTGCCAGCAGCTTTTGGGGGAGACTAGCGGGGGGGTACCAAGAGACCCAGTACTTC,CASSFWGRLAGGYQETQYF
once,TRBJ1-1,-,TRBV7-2,TGTGCCAGCAGCTTAGGGGCCAGGGTTGACACTGAAGCTTTCTTT,CASSLGARVDTEAFF
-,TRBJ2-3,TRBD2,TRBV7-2,TGTGCCAGCAGCTTACGCGGGGGGGGCCCAGATACGCAGTATTTT,CASSLRGGGPDTQYF
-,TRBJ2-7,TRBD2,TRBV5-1,TGCGCCAGCAGCTCCCGAGGGACTAGCGGGAGCTCCTACGAGCAGTACTTC,CASSSRGTSGSSYEQYF
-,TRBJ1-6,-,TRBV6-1,TGTGCCAGCAGCTGGAGTTCACCCCTCCACTTT,CASSWSSPLHF
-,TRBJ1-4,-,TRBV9,TGTGCCAGCAGCCCCAATAATGAAAAACTGTTTTTT,CASSPNNEKLFF
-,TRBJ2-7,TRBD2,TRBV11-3,TGTGCCAGCAGCTTAAATAGCGGGACGTCCTACGAGCAGTACTTC,CASSLNSGTSYEQYF
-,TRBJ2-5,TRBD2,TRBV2,TGTGCCAGCAGTGCGGGCTTAGCGGGGTCGGAGACCCAGTACTTC,CASSAGLAGSETQYF
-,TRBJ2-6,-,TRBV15,TGTGCCACCAGCAGATTAAGTCAGGCGGGGGCCAACGTCCTGACTTTC,CATSRLSQAGANVLTF
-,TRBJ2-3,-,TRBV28,TGTGCCAGCAGTTACCGTACATCGCAGTATTTT,CASSYRTSQYF
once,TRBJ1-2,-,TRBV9,TGTGCCAGCAGCGTAGCTCCGGGGGGGCGCAACTACGGCTACACCTTC,CASSVAPGGRNYGYTF